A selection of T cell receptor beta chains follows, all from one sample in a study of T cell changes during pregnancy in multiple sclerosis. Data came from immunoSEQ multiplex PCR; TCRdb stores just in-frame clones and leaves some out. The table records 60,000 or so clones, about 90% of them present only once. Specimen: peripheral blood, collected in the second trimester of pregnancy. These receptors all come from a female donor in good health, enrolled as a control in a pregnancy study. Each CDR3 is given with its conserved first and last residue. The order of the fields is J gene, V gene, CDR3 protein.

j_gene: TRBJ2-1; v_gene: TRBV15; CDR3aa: CATSRAGSSGSYNEQFF
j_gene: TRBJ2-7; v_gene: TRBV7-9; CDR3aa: CASSPTSGGPGSYEQYF
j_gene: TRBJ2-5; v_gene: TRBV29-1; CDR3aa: CSVEAGGLAGRETQYF
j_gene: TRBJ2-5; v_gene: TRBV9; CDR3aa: CASSVAETQYF
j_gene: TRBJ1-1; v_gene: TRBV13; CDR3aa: CASSFVPGQGAKTEAFF
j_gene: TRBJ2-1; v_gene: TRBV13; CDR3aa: CASSSGLIGRYNEQFF
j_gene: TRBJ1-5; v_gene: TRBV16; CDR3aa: CASIVPRRERDQPQHF
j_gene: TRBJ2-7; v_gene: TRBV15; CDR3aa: CATSVGRSYEQYF
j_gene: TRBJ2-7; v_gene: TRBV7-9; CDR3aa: CASSGQNRLLDEQYF
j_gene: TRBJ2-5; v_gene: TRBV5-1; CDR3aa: CASSLMFVQETQYF
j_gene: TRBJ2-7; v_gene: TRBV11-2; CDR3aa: CASSSPWGREYEQYF
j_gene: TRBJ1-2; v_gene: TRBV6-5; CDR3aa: CATHPGQGISYGYTF
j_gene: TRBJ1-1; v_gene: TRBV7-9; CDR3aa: CASSQSRTGGTEAFF
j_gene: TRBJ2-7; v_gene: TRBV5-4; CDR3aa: CASSPPGRSYEQYF
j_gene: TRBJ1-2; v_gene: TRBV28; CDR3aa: CASRGHRGPNYGYTF
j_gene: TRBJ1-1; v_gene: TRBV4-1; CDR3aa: CASSQISGRDNTEAFF
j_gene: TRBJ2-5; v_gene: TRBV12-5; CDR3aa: CASGLVPRETQYF
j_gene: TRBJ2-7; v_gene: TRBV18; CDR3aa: CASSPRGTGSYEQYF
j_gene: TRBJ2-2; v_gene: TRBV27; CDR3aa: CASQVMGGGTGELFF
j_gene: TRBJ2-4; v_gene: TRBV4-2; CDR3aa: CASSQGLAGSHIQYF
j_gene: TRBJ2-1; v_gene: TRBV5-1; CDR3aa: CASAPGGGGTYNEQFF
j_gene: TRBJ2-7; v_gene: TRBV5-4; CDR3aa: CASSRQGAHEQYF
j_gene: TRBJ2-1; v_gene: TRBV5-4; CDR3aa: CASSGTSGKVNEQFF
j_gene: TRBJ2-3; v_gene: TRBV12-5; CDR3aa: CASGPGQGVTDTQYF
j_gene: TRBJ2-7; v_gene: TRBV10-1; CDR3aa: CASKRGTWEQYF
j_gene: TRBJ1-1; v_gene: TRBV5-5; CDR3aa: CASSLGGLGTEAFF
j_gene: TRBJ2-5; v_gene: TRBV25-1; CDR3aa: CASSESRREAETQYF
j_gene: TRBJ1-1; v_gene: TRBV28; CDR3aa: CASSPTDRVTEAFF
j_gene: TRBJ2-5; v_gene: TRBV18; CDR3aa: CASSPDRQETQYF
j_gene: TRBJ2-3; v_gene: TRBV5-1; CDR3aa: CASSWNRDSITDTQYF
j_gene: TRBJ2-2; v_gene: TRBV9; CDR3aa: CASSRNRVVHTGELFF
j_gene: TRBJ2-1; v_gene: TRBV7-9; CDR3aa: CASSLRDSYNEQFF
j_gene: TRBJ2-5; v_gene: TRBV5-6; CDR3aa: CASSPDRGLQETQYF
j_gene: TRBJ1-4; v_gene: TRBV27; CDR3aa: CASSSGQANEKLFF
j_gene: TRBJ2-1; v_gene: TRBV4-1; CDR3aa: CASRQDGGFNEQFF
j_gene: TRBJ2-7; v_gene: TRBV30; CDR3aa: CAWSSYAIAYEQYF
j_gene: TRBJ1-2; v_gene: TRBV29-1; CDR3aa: CSVEDTGMSYGYTF
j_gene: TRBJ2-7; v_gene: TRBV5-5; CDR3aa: CASSLVVGVSYEQYF
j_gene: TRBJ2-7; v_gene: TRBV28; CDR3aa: CASSSGDSSYEQYF
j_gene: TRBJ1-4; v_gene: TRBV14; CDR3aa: CATSRGTNEKLFF
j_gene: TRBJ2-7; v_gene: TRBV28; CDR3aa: CASSSGQGGYEQYF
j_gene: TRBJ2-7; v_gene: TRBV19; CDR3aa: CASRPGQGHSEQYF
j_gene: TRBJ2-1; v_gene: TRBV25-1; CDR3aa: CASSQPGTSGRGNEQFF
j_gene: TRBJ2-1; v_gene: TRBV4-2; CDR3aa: CASSQITGDTGNEQFF
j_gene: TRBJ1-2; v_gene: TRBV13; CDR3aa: CASSSPRKQEANYGYTF
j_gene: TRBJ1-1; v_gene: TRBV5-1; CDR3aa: CASSLGTFHLNTEAFF
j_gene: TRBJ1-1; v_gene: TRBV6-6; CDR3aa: CASSYRQNTEAFF
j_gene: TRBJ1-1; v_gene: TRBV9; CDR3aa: CASSVSGTMNTEAFF
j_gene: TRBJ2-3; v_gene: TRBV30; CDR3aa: CAWSKAVAGVFADTQYF